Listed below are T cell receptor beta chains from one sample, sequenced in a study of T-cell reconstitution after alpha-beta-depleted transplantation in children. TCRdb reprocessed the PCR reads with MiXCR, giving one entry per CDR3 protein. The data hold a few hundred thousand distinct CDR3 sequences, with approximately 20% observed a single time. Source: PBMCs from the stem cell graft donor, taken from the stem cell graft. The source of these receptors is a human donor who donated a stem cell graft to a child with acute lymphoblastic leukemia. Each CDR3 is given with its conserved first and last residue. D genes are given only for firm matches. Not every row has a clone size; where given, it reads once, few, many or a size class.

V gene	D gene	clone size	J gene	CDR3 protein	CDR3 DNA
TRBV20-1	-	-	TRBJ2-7	CSARSGRFHTYEQYF	TGCAGTGCTAGGTCCGGACGCTTCCATACCTACGAGCAGTACTTC
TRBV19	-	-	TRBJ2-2	CASSIIRPVTGELFF	TGTGCCAGTAGTATAATTCGACCGGTCACCGGGGAGCTGTTTTTT
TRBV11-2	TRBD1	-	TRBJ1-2	CASSPFTTQGAGGYTF	TGTGCCAGCAGCCCATTCACCACACAGGGGGCGGGAGGCTACACCTTC
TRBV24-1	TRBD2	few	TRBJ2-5	CATSDWTAGTSGRTQETQYF	TGTGCCACCAGTGATTGGACGGCTGGGACTAGCGGGCGAACCCAAGAGACCCAGTACTTC
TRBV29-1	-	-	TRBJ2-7	CSVEDPGYYEQYF	TGCAGCGTTGAAGATCCAGGATACTACGAGCAGTACTTC
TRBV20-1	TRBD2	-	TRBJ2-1	CSAGLAGVWNEQFF	TGCAGTGCTGGACTAGCGGGAGTCTGGAATGAGCAGTTCTTC
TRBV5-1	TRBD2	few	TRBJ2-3	CASSFIAGASTDTQYF	TGCGCCAGCAGCTTTATAGCGGGAGCTTCCACAGATACGCAGTATTTT
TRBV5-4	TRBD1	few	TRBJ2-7	CASSLELGTGSSYEQYF	TGTGCCAGCAGCTTGGAACTTGGGACAGGGTCTTCCTACGAGCAGTACTTC
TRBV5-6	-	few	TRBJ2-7	CASSLGGYGATYEQYF	TGTGCCAGCAGCTTGGGGGGTTATGGCGCCACCTACGAGCAGTACTTC
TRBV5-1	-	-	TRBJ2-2	CASSATGPQAGELFF	TGCGCCAGCAGCGCCACCGGGCCTCAAGCAGGGGAGCTGTTTTTT